This T cell receptor beta chain was found in a study of shared clonotypes between healthy human individuals. Study overall: Per donor, three plates held CD4 naive cells, three held CD4 memory, two held CD8 naive and one held CD8 memory.

Every one of the donors was a Caucasian adult that lived in Nashville, Tennessee. Libraries were prepared by immunoSEQ multiplex PCR; TCRdb keeps only in-frame clonotypes and omits some of them. The sample records 2 million to 3 million clones, approximately 93% being singletons. CDR3 length: 13 residues. Unmatched junction bases numbered 2, after V lost 1 base and J lost 5 bases. Germline CDR1 SEHNR, CDR2 FQNEAQ (reference sequence). This clone showed up just a few times. Antigen specificity is unknown. Other DNA sequences in the sample encode the same CDR3. Study-wide points: Naive subsets tended to show greater estimated richness than memory subsets. Sequencing depth was expected to affect clonotype sharing among donors.

The material sequenced was naive CD4+ T cells from PBMCs. Subset here: CD45RA+ positively selected. The chain employs TRBV7-9 and TRBJ2-7, with TRBD2 matching over 7 bases. The TCR was taken from a man aged 18 to 30 in good health. Some clones in this sample may be carry-over from other donors' samples. The CDR3: CASSLGLADEQYF. The CDR3 nucleotides are TGTGCCAGCAGCTTAGGGCTAGCGGACGAGCAGTACTTC.